One sample yielded the 17 T cell receptor beta chains listed below, sequenced in a study of OX40 agonist ivuxolimab in advanced cancers. The data were produced by immunoSEQ multiplex PCR, yet TCRdb's version contains in-frame clones alone and is incomplete. This sample has about 19,000 clones, with about 76% found just once. The sequencing here drew on CD4+ or CD8+ T cells sorted from blood, taken in a trial of the OX40 agonist ivuxolimab. Every receptor here comes from an adult with an advanced solid tumor such as melanoma, head and neck, liver or kidney cancer.

The rearrangement links TRBV4-3 to TRBJ2-7; TRBD2 aligns across 8 bases. CDR3 size: 15 residues. CDR1 and CDR2 (germline): LGHNA, YSLEER. Trimming took 4 bases from V and 3 from J; bases not matched to a gene: 8. CDR3 protein: CASSPRLAGLYEQYF. The DNA for the CDR3 is TGCGCCAGCAGCCCCCGGTTAGCGGGGCTCTACGAGCAGTACTTC.

The V gene is TRBV28, the J gene TRBJ2-7, with 10 bases matching TRBD2. This CDR3 spans 16 amino acids. After removal of 5 bases from V and 1 base from J, the junction contained 8 bases not matched to a gene. Looked up from germline, CDR1 is MDHEN and CDR2 is SYDVKM. The CDR3 DNA sequence: TGTGCCAGCAGTCTTCCGGGACTAGCGTATTCCTACGAGCAGTACTTC. Translation gives CASSLPGLAYSYEQYF.

The chain combines TRBV4-2 with TRBJ2-3, with D possibly TRBD1 on 5 matching bases. Germline V gene sequence: CDR1 LGHNA, CDR2 YNFKEQ. The CDR3 sequence is 16 residues long. With 0 bases removed from V and 0 bases from J, the gap between germline ends came to 10 bases. CDR3 in amino acids: CASSQETGPSTDTQYF. DNA for the CDR3: TGTGCCAGCAGCCAAGAAACAGGACCAAGCACAGATACGCAGTATTTT.

The gene calls are TRBV5-1 and TRBJ2-7; 7 nucleotides align to TRBD1. J lost 0 bases, V lost 4 bases, and 13 bases had no gene match. There are 17 residues in the CDR3. Germline assignment: CDR1 SGHRS and CDR2 YFSETQ. The CDR3 protein is CASSKSPSTGNSYEQYF. CDR3 coding DNA: TGCGCCAGCAGCAAATCCCCTTCGACAGGGAACTCCTACGAGCAGTACTTC.

J is TRBJ1-3 and V is TRBV2; unclear D gene. Trimming left V 3 bases short and J 0 bases short, with 6 bases between. Per the germline V gene, CDR1 is SNHLY and CDR2 is FYNNEI. This CDR3 region has 14 residues. This chain's CDR3 is CASSDGASGNTIYF. DNA of the CDR3: TGTGCCAGCAGTGACGGAGCCTCTGGAAACACCATATATTTT.

The chain combines TRBV5-1 with TRBJ2-7; 8 positions match TRBD1. Germline V gives CDR1 SGHRS, CDR2 YFSETQ. The CDR3 is 16 amino acids. The ends lost 4 bases at V and 3 bases at J; junction bases unmatched: 12. The CDR3 reads CASSLGQGERGYEQYF. The CDR3 region has the DNA TGCGCCAGCAGCCTAGGACAGGGCGAGAGGGGCTACGAGCAGTACTTC.

The V gene is TRBV4-3, the J gene TRBJ1-1; D is perhaps TRBD1 (5 bases). Trimming took off 0 bases at V and 1 base at J, with 12 bases between the two ends. Germline values: CDR1 LGHNA, CDR2 YSLEER. This CDR3 region has 16 residues. The chain's CDR3 is CASSQETATANTEAFF. The CDR3 region has the DNA TGCGCCAGCAGCCAAGAAACGGCGACAGCGAACACTGAAGCTTTCTTT.

This clone was seen only a few times. This CDR3 is CASSVRTGNSYEQYF. Here the CDR3 DNA reads TGTGCCAGCAGCGTAAGGACAGGCAACTCCTACGAGCAGTACTTC. The chain is built from TRBV9 and TRBJ2-7; TRBD1 agrees at 7 bases. The CDR3 runs to 15 residues. The V segment lost 1 base and the J segment 0 bases; nucleotides outside the gene matches: 4. The germline V gene encodes CDR1 SGDLS and CDR2 YYNGEE. Full variable domain (missing parts from reference TRBV9 and TRBJ2-7): DSGVTQTPKHLITATGQRVTLRCSPRSGDLSVYWYQQSLDQGLQFLIQYYNGEERAKGNILERFSAQQFPDLHSELNLSSLELGDSALYFCASSVRTGNSYEQYFGPGTRLTVT.

The chain links TRBV4-2 to TRBJ2-7; no reliable D call. This CDR3 comprises 12 residues. The germline V and J ends were trimmed by 5 bases and 7 bases, with 12 bases remaining between them. Germline CDR1 is LGHNA and CDR2 is YNFKEQ. CDR3: CASSLSVGEQYF. The CDR3 coding sequence is TGTGCCAGCAGCTTGTCGGTAGGAGAGCAGTACTTC.

The CDR3 DNA reads TGCGCCAGCAGCCAATCCGGTAACCCCGGGACTCCTAATGAGCAGTTCTTC. It codes for CASSQSGNPGTPNEQFF. The chain links TRBV4-1 to TRBJ2-1; TRBD2 might be the D (6 bases). Germline V gene sequence: CDR1 MGHRA, CDR2 YSYEKL. The CDR3 spans 17 residues. Trimming shortened V by 2 bases and J by 7 bases, and 21 bases separated the two germline ends.

In its sample, this clone was seen once. The CDR3 DNA reads TGTGCCAGCAGCCCGGGACCCCAAAAGTTAGGAGATACGCAGTATTTT. It specifies CASSPGPQKLGDTQYF. The rearrangement joins TRBV7-9 to TRBJ2-3; the D call may be TRBD1 or TRBD2 (5 bases each). Germline CDR1 reads SEHNR; CDR2 reads FQNEAQ (reference sequence). CDR3 length equals 16 residues. Trimming stripped 5 bases from V and 5 bases from J, with 20 bases between.

This clone was counted between two and nine times. The rearrangement links TRBV6-6 to TRBJ2-2; 8 bases map to TRBD2. J lost 4 bases, V lost 8 bases, and 3 bases had no gene match. Germline V gene sequence: CDR1 MNHNY, CDR2 SVGAGI (reference sequence). The CDR3 has 13 amino acids. This chain's CDR3 is CASRGGSTGELFF. The DNA for the CDR3 is TGTGCCAGCCGGGGGGGAAGCACCGGGGAGCTGTTTTTT.

J is TRBJ2-7 and V is TRBV4-3; no clear D gene. The CDR3 is made up of 15 amino acids. Germline-derived CDR1 and CDR2 are LGHNA and YSLEER. The V gene lost 4 bases and the J gene lost 0 bases, with 13 bases spanning the gap. The CDR3 is CASSPGVGNSYEQYF. CDR3 in DNA: TGCGCCAGCAGCCCTGGGGTGGGGAACTCCTACGAGCAGTACTTC.

V and J are TRBV6-5 and TRBJ2-1; D ambiguous. The ends were cut back, 8 bases at V and 0 bases at J, with 8 bases in the middle. The CDR3 contains 13 residues. Germline CDR1 is MNHEY and CDR2 is SVGAGI. CDR3 DNA: TGTGCCAGCGTGGGCAGCTCCTACAATGAGCAGTTCTTC. Translation gives CASVGSSYNEQFF.

V and J are TRBV7-8 and TRBJ2-7, with 8 bases matching TRBD2. The trim removed 8 bases at V and 4 bases at J, leaving 4 bases unmatched. The CDR3 runs 12 residues. Germline V lookup: CDR1 SGHVS, CDR2 FQNEAQ. DNA for the CDR3: TGTGCCAGCGGCGGGGGGCATTACGAGCAGTACTTC. Encoded protein: CASGGGHYEQYF.

The chain links TRBV27 to TRBJ1-2; possible D gene TRBD1, 5 bases. Between the trimmed V and J ends, which lost 3 bases and 6 bases, there was a span of 11 bases. Per germline, CDR1 MNHEY and CDR2 SMNVEV (reference sequence). The CDR3 extends over 13 amino acids. In DNA form, the CDR3 reads TGTGCCAGCAGTTTTATAGGGGAAGATGGCTACACCTTC. Translated: CASSFIGEDGYTF.

The rearrangement joins TRBV7-4 to TRBJ2-7, with D possibly being TRBD2 (6 bases). This CDR3 is 14 amino acids long. The germline V and J ends were trimmed by 5 bases and 3 bases, with 14 bases remaining between them. Germline V gene sequence: CDR1 SGHVT, CDR2 SQSDAQ. The CDR3 reads CASSLNRENYEQYF. As DNA, the CDR3 is TGTGCCAGCAGCCTGAATCGGGAGAACTACGAGCAGTACTTC.